The 24 T cell receptor beta chains below were found in one sample sequenced in a study of cytomegalovirus exposure and HLA in healthy donors. The PCR ran on 60 Vbeta and 13 Jbeta primers. Method: immunoSEQ multiplex PCR; TCRdb's copy keeps in-frame clones and lacks some. The repertoire includes about 210,000 clones, 80% to 90% of them detected once, and approximately 2.9% sits in the top ten. Sequenced: PBMCs. The source of these receptors is a man aged 30-40 years in good health and CMV-seronegative.

The chain carries TRBV27 and TRBJ2-7, with D perhaps TRBD2 (5 bases). Germline-derived CDR1 and CDR2 are MNHEY and SMNVEV (reference sequence). V lost 2 bases and J lost 1, with 15 bases in between. The length of the CDR3 is 16 residues. Written as DNA, the CDR3 is TGTGCCAGCAGTTTAGGACTGGGCCGGAGGTCCTACGAGCAGTACTTC. Protein sequence: CASSLGLGRRSYEQYF.

Note on this clone: The same CDR3 arises from other DNA sequences in this sample as well. V gene TRBV28 combines with J gene TRBJ2-5; a possible D gene is TRBD2 (5 bases). The germline V gene has CDR1 MDHEN and CDR2 SYDVKM. This CDR3 contains 14 residues. Trimming shortened V by 2 bases and J by 4 bases, and 11 bases separated the two germline ends. The CDR3 protein is CASSLPRGLETQYF. The CDR3 DNA reads as TGTGCCAGCAGTTTACCACGAGGGTTAGAGACCCAGTACTTC. The full variable domain, rest sourced from reference TRBV28 and TRBJ2-5, is DVKVTQSSRYLVKRTGEKVFLECVQDMDHENMFWYRQDPGLGLRLIYFSYDVKMKEKGDIPEGYSVSREKKERFSLILESASTNQTSMYLCASSLPRGLETQYFGPGTRLLVL.

The gene calls are TRBV14 and TRBJ2-5; 8 nucleotides align to TRBD2. The CDR3 totals 16 residues. From germline, CDR1 is SGHDN and CDR2 FVKESK. Trimming cost V 5 bases and J 3 bases; bases outside gene matches: 11. CDR3 sequence reads: CASSSIPSGLKETQYF. CDR3 nucleotide sequence: TGTGCCAGCAGCTCCATTCCTAGCGGGCTGAAAGAGACCCAGTACTTC.

This chain links TRBV6-5 with TRBJ2-5; no clear D. The end of the DNA fits TRBJ2-7 better, so the J call may be wrong. Looked up from germline, CDR1 is MNHEY and CDR2 is SVGAGI. There are 11 residues in the CDR3. CDR3 sequence reads: CASRSIYEQYF. The CDR3 region has the DNA TGTGCCAGCAGGTCCATCTACGAGCAGTACTTC.

The V gene is TRBV4-3, the J gene TRBJ2-2, with D perhaps matching TRBD1 (5 bases). Looked up from germline, CDR1 is LGHNA and CDR2 is YSLEER. The CDR3 contains 14 residues. V lost 1 base and J 7 bases, leaving 10 bases between the germline ends. The CDR3 is CASSQGAGRGELFF. The CDR3 nucleotides are TGCGCCAGCAGCCAAGGGGCAGGGCGCGGGGAGCTGTTTTTT.

The rearrangement links TRBV15 to TRBJ2-3; possible D gene TRBD2, 6 bases. CDR1 is LNHNV and CDR2 is YYDKDF in the germline V gene (reference sequence). Between the trimmed V and J ends, which lost 8 bases and 3 bases, there was a span of 15 bases. This CDR3 spans 14 amino acids. CDR3 loop: CATGKLAGTDTQYF. The CDR3 DNA is TGTGCCACCGGGAAGCTGGCGGGGACAGATACGCAGTATTTT.

This clone has only one observation. The chain is built from TRBV19 and TRBJ2-7; D ambiguous. The CDR3 runs 13 residues. Trimming pared 0 bases from V and 9 bases from J, leaving 12 bases between. Germline V gene lookup returns CDR1 LNHDA and CDR2 SQIVND (reference sequence). The CDR3 spells CASSIDLENGQYF. The CDR3 DNA reads TGTGCCAGTAGTATAGATCTGGAGAACGGGCAGTACTTC.

This rearrangement joins TRBV29-1 to TRBJ1-1, with TRBD1 as a possible D gene (6 bases). The CDR3 is 12 residues long. Between the trimmed V and J ends, which lost 4 bases and 9 bases, there was a span of 15 bases. Germline V gives CDR1 SQVTM, CDR2 ANQGSEA. CDR3 in amino acids: CSVVSGTNQAFF. The DNA of the CDR3 is TGCAGCGTTGTATCAGGGACAAACCAAGCTTTCTTT.

V usage is TRBV5-1 and J usage is TRBJ2-1, with D maybe TRBD2 (5 bases). The V end was cut by 0 bases, the J end by 3 bases, with 10 bases between. This CDR3 has 15 amino acids. The V gene's germline CDR1 is SGHRS and CDR2 YFSETQ. CDR3 amino acids: CASSLDRGDYNEQFF. CDR3 nucleotides: TGCGCCAGCAGCTTGGATCGGGGAGACTACAATGAGCAGTTCTTC.

The J gene is TRBJ2-5, the V gene TRBV27, with a weak D call TRBD1 (6 bases). CDR3 length: 15 residues. CDR1 and CDR2 from the germline V gene are MNHEY and SMNVEV (reference sequence). The ends were cut back, 1 base at V and 3 bases at J, with 12 bases in the middle. The CDR3 protein is CASSLFLGTKETQYF. The CDR3 nucleotides read TGTGCCAGCAGTTTATTCCTTGGGACAAAAGAGACCCAGTACTTC.

Comments on this clone: The same CDR3 can be traced to other DNA sequences in this sample. The chain uses TRBV9 and TRBJ2-7, with 7 bases identical to TRBD1. This CDR3 has 14 residues. Germline CDR1 reads SGDLS; CDR2 reads YYNGEE. Trimming took 4 bases from V and 3 from J; bases not matched to a gene: 7. CDR3 DNA: TGTGCCAGCAGCCCAGGGGGTGGTGGCTACGAGCAGTACTTC. Translated, it gives CASSPGGGGYEQYF.

CDR3 loop: CAARTGGSRTDTQYF. DNA for the CDR3: TGTGCCGCCCGGACAGGGGGCTCACGTACAGATACGCAGTATTTT. V and J are TRBV2 and TRBJ2-3, with 11 bases that match TRBD1. This CDR3 spans 15 amino acids. Trimming removed 11 bases from V and 3 bases from J; junction bases left unmatched: 10. Germline assignment: CDR1 SNHLY and CDR2 FYNNEI.

The DNA of the CDR3 is TGTGCCAGCAGCTTGTACGGGGAGCGCGCCTATGGCTACACCTTC. This encodes CASSLYGERAYGYTF. This rearrangement joins TRBV5-8 to TRBJ1-2; no reliable D call. The V and J ends lost 1 base and 4 bases respectively, with 14 bases between them. The germline gives CDR1 SGHTS, CDR2 YDEGEE. The CDR3 loop spans 15 amino acids.

J is TRBJ2-7 and V is TRBV2; D might be TRBD1 (6 bases). Looked up from germline, CDR1 is SNHLY and CDR2 is FYNNEI. This CDR3 comprises 13 residues. The V and J ends lost 6 bases and 7 bases respectively, with 16 bases between them. The CDR3 DNA follows: TGTGCCAGCAGGACCACAGGGTGGGTAGAGCAGTACTTC. Protein sequence: CASRTTGWVEQYF.

As concerns this clone: At one boundary the junction diverges from the germline segment, which might be a read error. This chain joins TRBV7-3 and TRBJ2-6, with TRBD1 as a possible D gene (6 bases). The CDR3 loop spans 16 amino acids. Germline CDR1 is SGHTA and CDR2 is FQGTGA. The chain's CDR3 is CASSSTGQAGASVLTF. The DNA of the CDR3 is TGTGCCAGCAGCTCCACAGGGCAGGCTGGGGCCAGCGTCCTGACTTTC.

This clone was seen a handful of times. The chain's CDR3 is CASGSFSGGTYNEQFF. CDR3 bases: TGTGCTAGTGGTTCCTTTAGCGGGGGGACGTACAATGAGCAGTTCTTC. The chain has TRBV12-5 and TRBJ2-1; 10 nucleotides match TRBD2. V dropped 4 bases and J dropped 4; count of bases not matched to a gene: 7. The CDR3 has 16 residues. The germline V gene has CDR1 LGHNT and CDR2 FRNRAP.

The chain uses TRBV18 and TRBJ1-1; D is possibly TRBD1 (5 bases). The CDR3 is 15 amino acids. V shed 0 bases and J shed 4 bases, with 12 bases lying between them. Germline V gene data show CDR1 as KGHSH and CDR2 as LQKENI. The chain's CDR3 is CASSPPSTGGTEAFF. The CDR3 DNA sequence: TGTGCCAGCTCACCACCGAGTACCGGGGGCACTGAAGCTTTCTTT.

The V gene is TRBV10-1, the J gene TRBJ1-2; D may be TRBD1 (5 bases). From germline, CDR1 is WNHNN and CDR2 SYGVQD (reference sequence). The CDR3 loop spans 12 amino acids. CDR3 in amino acids: CEAGGGIRGYTF. The CDR3 region has the DNA TGCGAAGCCGGGGGGGGTATACGTGGCTACACCTTC.

Comment on this clone: Other nucleotide sequences in the sample specify the same CDR3. The chain has TRBV18 and TRBJ1-1, with 8 positions matching TRBD1. V lost 6 bases to trimming and J lost 4 bases; unmatched junction nucleotides: 4. CDR3 size: 13 residues. CDR1 KGHSH and CDR2 LQKENI come from the germline V gene. CDR3 DNA sequence: TGTGCCAGCTCTCCAGACAGGGGCACTGAAGCTTTCTTT. This gives the protein CASSPDRGTEAFF.

This chain links TRBV19 with TRBJ2-7; the D gene is possibly TRBD1 (5 bases). CDR1 and CDR2 (germline): LNHDA, SQIVND (reference sequence). This CDR3 region has 13 residues. V dropped 6 bases and J dropped 2 bases, with 11 bases sitting between them. The CDR3 DNA reads as TGTGCCAGTAGGGGGCCATCAACCTACGAGCAGTACTTC. Translated: CASRGPSTYEQYF.

The chain carries TRBV7-3 and TRBJ2-1; D ambiguous. The germline CDR1 and CDR2 sequences are SGHTA and FQGTGA. Between the trimmed V and J ends, which lost 5 bases and 5 bases, there was a span of 19 bases. There are 16 residues in the CDR3. The CDR3 region is CASSPGWQLCDNEQFF. In nucleotides, the CDR3 is TGTGCCAGCAGCCCAGGTTGGCAGCTCTGCGACAATGAGCAGTTCTTC.

The V gene is TRBV6-6, the J gene TRBJ1-5; TRBD1 aligns across 9 bases. The CDR3 is 14 amino acids. With 6 bases clipped from V and 6 bases from J, the junction kept 6 bases outside the gene matches. CDR1 is MNHNY and CDR2 is SVGAGI in the germline V gene (reference sequence). CDR3 region: CASSKDRGGQPQHF. The CDR3 DNA reads as TGTGCCAGCAGCAAGGACAGGGGAGGTCAGCCCCAGCATTTT.

V is TRBV27 and J is TRBJ2-1, with 8 bases aligning to TRBD2. This CDR3 is 15 amino acids long. The germline V gene encodes CDR1 MNHEY and CDR2 SMNVEV (reference sequence). Trimming at V came to 4 bases and at J to 5 bases, leaving 7 bases not matched to a gene. CDR3 in amino acids: CASSYGGGRDNEQFF. Written as DNA, the CDR3 is TGTGCCAGCAGTTATGGCGGGGGGAGGGACAATGAGCAGTTCTTC.

The chain recombines TRBV10-3 with TRBJ2-1, with D perhaps matching TRBD1 (6 bases). Trimming pared 10 bases from V and 3 bases from J, leaving 19 bases between. Germline V gene data show CDR1 as ENHRY and CDR2 as SYGVKD. The CDR3 extends over 15 amino acids. The CDR3 loop is CATIQTGGHYNEQFF. The CDR3 coding sequence is TGTGCCACCATACAGACTGGGGGCCACTACAATGAGCAGTTCTTC.